These T cell receptor beta chains were read from a single sample in a study of cytomegalovirus exposure and HLA in healthy donors. Assay: immunoSEQ multiplex PCR; the TCRdb copy retains only in-frame clones and omits some. Of fewer than 150,000 clones listed, just under 85% are singletons. The source material was PBMCs. All receptors come from a man between 35 and 55 years old in good health and CMV-seropositive. Both conserved end residues are part of each CDR3. A D gene is named only where the DNA matches it firmly.

j_call: TRBJ2-7; v_call: TRBV6-6; d_call: TRBD1; cdr3_nt: TGTGCCAGCAGAGGCAGGGGGTCGGTAGACGAGCAGTACTTC; cdr3_aa: CASRGRGSVDEQYF
j_call: TRBJ2-7; v_call: TRBV2; d_call: TRBD1; cdr3_nt: TGTGCCAGCAGTGCGAGATTACAGGGGTTCGCCTACGAGCAGTACTTC; cdr3_aa: CASSARLQGFAYEQYF
j_call: TRBJ2-1; v_call: TRBV7-8; d_call: NA; cdr3_nt: TGTGCCAGCAGCTTAGCAAGTAGGAGTTACTACTACAATGAGCAGTTCTTC; cdr3_aa: CASSLASRSYYYNEQFF
j_call: TRBJ2-7; v_call: TRBV27; d_call: NA; cdr3_nt: TGTGCCAGCAGTTCCAGGGGACGCGAGCAGTACTTC; cdr3_aa: CASSSRGREQYF
j_call: TRBJ2-1; v_call: TRBV7-3; d_call: TRBD1; cdr3_nt: TGTGCCAGCAGCTGGGACAGGGACAATGAGCAGTTCTTC; cdr3_aa: CASSWDRDNEQFF
j_call: TRBJ2-7; v_call: TRBV18; d_call: TRBD2; cdr3_nt: TGTGCCAGCTCACCACGGGACTATACTAGCGAGCAGTACTTC; cdr3_aa: CASSPRDYTSEQYF
j_call: TRBJ1-1; v_call: TRBV29-1; d_call: TRBD1; cdr3_nt: TGCAGCGTTCTCCGGACAGGGAACACTGAAGCTTTCTTT; cdr3_aa: CSVLRTGNTEAFF
j_call: TRBJ1-5; v_call: TRBV5-1; d_call: NA; cdr3_nt: TGCGCCAGCAGCGCCCTACCCGCCGGGGATCAGCCCCAGCATTTT; cdr3_aa: CASSALPAGDQPQHF
j_call: TRBJ1-1; v_call: TRBV18; d_call: NA; cdr3_nt: TGTGCCAGCTCACCACCGGGGCGGGGGAACACTGAAGCTTTCTTT; cdr3_aa: CASSPPGRGNTEAFF
j_call: TRBJ1-5; v_call: TRBV19; d_call: NA; cdr3_nt: TGTGCCAGTAGTATAACAGGTCAGCCCCAGCATTTT; cdr3_aa: CASSITGQPQHF